This T cell receptor (beta chain) was documented in a study of blood T cell repertoires in COVID-19. Whole-study context: The United States, Italy and Spain were the sources of the acute and convalescent COVID-19 samples. T cells, B-cell-depleted T cells, or PBMCs provided the cDNA or gDNA that served as material.

V was pared by 1 base and J by 8 bases, with 14 bases between. This CDR3 contains 14 residues. Per the germline V gene, CDR1 is SGHTA and CDR2 is FQGNSA. Authors' analysis steps: Reference gene primer amplification gave estimated nucleated cell counts. Only in-frame clones appear in the TCRdb table, and some are missing; sequencing was by immunoSEQ multiplex PCR. V, J and clone size derive from that table, while D and trimming were established from the DNA sequence. This table holds about 160,000 clones, approximately 80% found once. Input material: peripheral blood. This receptor was obtained from a woman of 80 years or more with acute or convalescent COVID-19. V is TRBV7-2 and J is TRBJ1-2, with a possible D match to TRBD1 (6 bases). The CDR3 here is CASSLDQGMGGYTF. The CDR3 DNA follows: TGTGCCAGCAGCTTAGATCAGGGGATGGGGGGCTACACCTTC.